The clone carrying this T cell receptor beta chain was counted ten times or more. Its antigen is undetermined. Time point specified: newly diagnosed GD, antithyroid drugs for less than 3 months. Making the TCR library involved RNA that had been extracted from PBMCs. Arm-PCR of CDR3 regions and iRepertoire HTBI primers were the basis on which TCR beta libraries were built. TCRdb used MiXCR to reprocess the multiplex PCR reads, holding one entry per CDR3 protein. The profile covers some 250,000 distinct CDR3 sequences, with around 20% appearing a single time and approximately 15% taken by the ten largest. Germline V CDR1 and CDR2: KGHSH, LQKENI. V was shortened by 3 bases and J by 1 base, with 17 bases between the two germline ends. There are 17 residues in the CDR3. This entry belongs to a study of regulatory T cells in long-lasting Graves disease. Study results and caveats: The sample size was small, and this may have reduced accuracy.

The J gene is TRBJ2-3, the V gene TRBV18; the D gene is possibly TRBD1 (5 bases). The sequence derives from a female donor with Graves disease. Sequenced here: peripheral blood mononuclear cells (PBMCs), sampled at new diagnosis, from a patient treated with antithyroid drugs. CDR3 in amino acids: CASSPPSVLGGTDTQYF. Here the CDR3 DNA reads TGTGCCAGCTCACCTCCCTCCGTGCTAGGGGGCACAGATACGCAGTATTTT.